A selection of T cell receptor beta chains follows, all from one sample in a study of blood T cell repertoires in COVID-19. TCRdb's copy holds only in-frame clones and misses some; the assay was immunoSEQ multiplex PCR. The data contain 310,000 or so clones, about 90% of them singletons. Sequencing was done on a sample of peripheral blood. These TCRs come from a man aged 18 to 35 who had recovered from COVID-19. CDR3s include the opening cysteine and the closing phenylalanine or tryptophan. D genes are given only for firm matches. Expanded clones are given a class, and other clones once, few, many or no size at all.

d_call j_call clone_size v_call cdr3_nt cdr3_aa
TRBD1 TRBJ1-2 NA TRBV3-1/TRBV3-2 TGTGCCAGCAGCCAAGCCACAGGGGAGCAAGGCTACACCTTC CASSQATGEQGYTF
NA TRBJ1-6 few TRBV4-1 TGCGCCAGCAGTCTACAGAACACTCATAATTCACCCCTCCACTTT CASSLQNTHNSPLHF
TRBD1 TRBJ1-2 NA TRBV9 TGTGCCAGCAGCGTAGCCGGGACAGGGTCGGGCTATGGCTACACCTTC CASSVAGTGSGYGYTF
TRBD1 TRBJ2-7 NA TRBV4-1 TGCGCCAGCAGCCCTTGGTCGACAGGGGCCCAATACGAGCAGTACTTC CASSPWSTGAQYEQYF
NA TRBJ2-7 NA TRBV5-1 TGCGCCAGCAGTTTTGACATTGGGTCTCCCTACGAGCAGTACTTC CASSFDIGSPYEQYF
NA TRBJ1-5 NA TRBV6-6 TGTGCCAGCGGTTTGACAACTAGCAATCAGCCCCAGCATTTT CASGLTTSNQPQHF
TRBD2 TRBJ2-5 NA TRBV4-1 TGCGCCAGCAGCCAAGCCCTAGCGGGGGGGCAAGAGACCCAGTACTTC CASSQALAGGQETQYF
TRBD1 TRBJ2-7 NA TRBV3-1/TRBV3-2 TGTGCCAGCAGGCGACAGGGGGCGAACGAGCAGTACTTC CASRRQGANEQYF
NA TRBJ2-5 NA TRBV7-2 TGTGCCAGCAGCTTAGCCGGGTACCAAGAGACCCAGTACTTC CASSLAGYQETQYF
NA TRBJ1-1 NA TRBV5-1 TGCGCCAGCAGCTCCGGGACACAGAACACTGAAGCTTTCTTT CASSSGTQNTEAFF
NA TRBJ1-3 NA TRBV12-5 TGTGCTAGTGGTTTCCCGTCAGGGGACGCAATACCCTCTGGAAACACCATATATTTT CASGFPSGDAIPSGNTIYF
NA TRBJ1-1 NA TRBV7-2 TGTGCCAGCAGCTTAGCGCGAGGCGGGCCAAGAGTGAACACTGAAGCTTTCTTT CASSLARGGPRVNTEAFF
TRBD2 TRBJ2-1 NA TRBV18 TGTGCCAGCTCACCACGAGGGACTAGCGGTTACAATGAGCAGTTCTTC CASSPRGTSGYNEQFF
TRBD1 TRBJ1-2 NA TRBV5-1 TGCGCCAGCAGCTTGGGACAGGGAAATGGCTACACCTTC CASSLGQGNGYTF
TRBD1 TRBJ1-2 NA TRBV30 TGTGCCTGGAACCGGGACAGGGGCTACACCTTC CAWNRDRGYTF
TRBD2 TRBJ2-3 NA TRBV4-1 TGCGCCAGCAGCCCCTCGGGGGGGAGCCCCACAGATACGCAGTATTTT CASSPSGGSPTDTQYF
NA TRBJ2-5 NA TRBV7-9 TGTGCCAGCAGCTTACAGACAGCCCAAGAGACCCAGTACTTC CASSLQTAQETQYF
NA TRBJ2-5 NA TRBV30 TGTGCCTGGAATAAGGTCTGGGGCGAGACCCAGTACTTC CAWNKVWGETQYF
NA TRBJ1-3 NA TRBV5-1 TGCGCCAGCAGCCCTGACAGACCGAACTCTGGAAACACCATATATTTT CASSPDRPNSGNTIYF
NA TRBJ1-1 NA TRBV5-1 TGCGCCAGCAGTCGCGGGGGGATCGGGGGCGAAGCTTTCTTT CASSRGGIGGEAFF
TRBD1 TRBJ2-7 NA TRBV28 TGTGCCAGCACGCAGGTGGACAGGGTTTTCGAGCAGTACTTC CASTQVDRVFEQYF